A single sample gave rise to the 20 T cell receptor beta chains below, sequenced in a study of human T cells and chemical hapten exposure. Time point indicated: patch test 3, about 24 weeks after DPC sensitization. The treatment: therapeutic diphenylcyclopropenone sensitization with weekly scalp DPC. TCRdb reprocessed the RACE reads via MiXCR and lists one record per CDR3 protein. The sample includes about 71,000 distinct CDR3 sequences, approximately 12% of them seen just once. The sample here was whole blood, taken in connection with sensitization to the hapten diphenylcyclopropenone (DPC). The receptors shown here come from a woman aged 45-60 years with alopecia areata. Some clones in this sample may be carry-over from other donors' samples.

This clonotype was seen a few times. V and J are TRBV6-6 and TRBJ2-5; the match to TRBD2 covers 8 bases. This CDR3 contains 17 residues. Germline V lookup: CDR1 MNHNY, CDR2 SVGAGI (reference sequence). V lost 2 bases and J lost 3; bases outside the gene matches: 11. The CDR3 here is CASSYPSGSGSEETQYF. In DNA, the CDR3 is TGTGCCAGCAGTTACCCGTCGGGGAGCGGGAGTGAAGAGACCCAGTACTTC.

This clonotype came up many times. The chain combines TRBV28 with TRBJ1-4; 8 nucleotides line up with TRBD1. CDR1 and CDR2 from the germline V gene are MDHEN and SYDVKM. This CDR3 spans 13 amino acids. Unmatched junction bases numbered 4, after V lost 6 bases and J lost 7 bases. The CDR3: CASSRDRSEKLFF. CDR3 DNA sequence: TGTGCCAGCAGCCGGGACAGGTCTGAAAAACTGTTTTTT.

This clonotype has more than one count but fewer than ten. The V call is TRBV6-5, the J call TRBJ1-6, with D possibly TRBD1 on 5 matching bases. Germline V CDR1 and CDR2: MNHEY, SVGAGI. This CDR3 has 14 residues. V lost 0 bases, J lost 11 bases, and 11 bases lay in between. The CDR3 loop is CASSYSTPRAPLHF. DNA of the CDR3: TGTGCCAGCAGTTACTCGACCCCCAGGGCACCCCTCCACTTT.

The chain combines TRBV28 with TRBJ1-1; TRBD1 matches at 8 bases. The length of the CDR3 is 15 residues. V lost 6 bases and J lost 5; bases outside the gene matches: 11. Germline CDR1 and CDR2: MDHEN and SYDVKM. This CDR3 is CASRADRVVVTEAFF. CDR3 sequence (DNA): TGTGCCAGCAGGGCGGACAGGGTGGTCGTGACTGAAGCTTTCTTT.

This clonotype was observed many times. The rearrangement joins TRBV12-3 or TRBV12-4 to TRBJ1-2; 8 bases map to TRBD1. This CDR3 has 15 residues. Trimming at V came to 6 bases and at J to 5 bases, leaving 11 bases not matched to a gene. CDR3 amino acids: CASRGQGAGGYGYTF. For the CDR3, the DNA is TGTGCCAGCAGGGGTCAGGGGGCCGGGGGATATGGCTACACCTTC.

Many counts were recorded for this clonotype. The chain carries TRBV12-3 or TRBV12-4 and TRBJ2-1; maybe TRBD2 (5 bases). The CDR3 runs to 13 residues. The germline V and J ends were trimmed by 5 bases and 0 bases, with 5 bases remaining between them. CDR3 sequence: CASSRDSYNEQFF. CDR3 coding DNA: TGTGCCAGCAGTCGGGACTCCTACAATGAGCAGTTCTTC.

In this sample, this clonotype turned up many times. This chain links TRBV11-2 with TRBJ2-2, with D possibly being TRBD1 or TRBD2 (5 bases each). CDR1 is SGHAT, CDR2 FQNNGV, per germline. This CDR3 has 17 residues. V was clipped by 4 bases and J by 0 bases, with 15 bases between them. CDR3 in DNA: TGTGCCAGCAGCTCGGGACCGCTATCCTCGAACACCGGGGAGCTGTTTTTT. It yields the protein CASSSGPLSSNTGELFF.

At least ten counts were recorded for this clonotype. In nucleotides, the CDR3 is TGTGCCAGCAGTTTTATCGACACTACAGATACGCAGTATTTT. As protein: CASSFIDTTDTQYF. J is TRBJ2-3 and V is TRBV27; D is uncertain. The CDR3 extends over 14 amino acids. Germline V gives CDR1 MNHEY, CDR2 SMNVEV (reference sequence). Trimming cost V 3 bases and J 3 bases, with 10 bases left between them.

This clonotype has only a few counts. The chain combines TRBV18 with TRBJ1-2; 10 positions match TRBD1. The CDR3 runs 16 residues. Trimming removed 3 bases from V and 3 bases from J; junction bases left unmatched: 7. Germline V gene lookup returns CDR1 KGHSH and CDR2 LQKENI. The CDR3 coding sequence is TGTGCCAGCTCACCCCTGTATGGACAGGGGGACTATGGCTACACCTTC. Protein sequence: CASSPLYGQGDYGYTF.

The chain employs TRBV20-1 and TRBJ2-1; 9 bases line up with TRBD2. The CDR3 covers 14 residues. Germline CDR1 DFQATT, CDR2 SNEGSKA (reference sequence). The ends lost 5 bases at V and 3 bases at J; junction bases unmatched: 5. The DNA for the CDR3 is TGCAGTGCTTATAGCGGGAGTGACTACAATGAGCAGTTCTTC. It codes for CSAYSGSDYNEQFF.

In this sample, this clonotype turned up a few times. The rearrangement joins TRBV2 to TRBJ2-5; unclear D gene. The CDR3 length is 11 residues. Trimming left V 2 bases short and J 6 bases short, with 4 bases between. From germline, CDR1 is SNHLY and CDR2 FYNNEI. The CDR3 bases are TGTGCCAGCAGTGAAAGACAGACCCAGTACTTC. Translated: CASSERQTQYF.

This clonotype was observed at least ten times. The chain couples TRBV4-2 to TRBJ2-3; 11 bases fit TRBD2. The CDR3 is 15 residues long. Germline V gives CDR1 LGHNA, CDR2 YNFKEQ. V lost 3 bases and J lost 5; bases outside the gene matches: 4. CDR3 coding DNA: TGTGCCAGCAGCCAGTCCGGGACTAGCGGAGATACGCAGTATTTT. Translation: CASSQSGTSGDTQYF.

Ten or more counts support this clonotype. CDR3 residues: CASSLFEVLGTDTQYF. In DNA, the CDR3 is TGTGCCAGCAGCTTATTTGAAGTCCTGGGCACAGATACGCAGTATTTT. The chain combines TRBV7-9 with TRBJ2-3; D gene uncertain. CDR3 size: 16 residues. Trimming removed 2 bases at V and 1 base at J, with 13 bases between. The germline CDR1 and CDR2 sequences are SEHNR and FQNEAQ (reference sequence).

This clonotype was found a few times. The V gene is TRBV7-9, the J gene TRBJ2-1, with TRBD2 matching over 8 bases. V gave up 5 bases and J gave up 3 bases; unmatched junction bases: 3. Per the germline V gene, CDR1 is SEHNR and CDR2 is FQNEAQ (reference sequence). The CDR3 is made up of 14 amino acids. CDR3 sequence: CASSRGTSYNEQFF. CDR3 bases: TGTGCCAGCAGCAGAGGGACTAGCTACAATGAGCAGTTCTTC.

This clonotype was detected a few times. The CDR3 loop is CASSFGVRGELFF. The DNA of the CDR3 is TGTGCCAGCAGTTTCGGGGTTAGAGGGGAGCTGTTTTTT. V gene TRBV12-3 or TRBV12-4 combines with J gene TRBJ2-2; maybe TRBD2 (5 bases). Trimming took off 3 bases at V and 8 bases at J, with 10 bases between the two ends. This CDR3 is built from 13 residues.

A few counts support this clonotype. The V call is TRBV20-1, the J call TRBJ2-1; no reliable D call. Between the trimmed V and J ends, which lost 3 bases and 2 bases, there was a span of 11 bases. This CDR3 has 14 amino acids. Germline values: CDR1 DFQATT, CDR2 SNEGSKA (reference sequence). The CDR3 sequence is CSASSEVTYNEQFF. DNA for the CDR3: TGCAGTGCTAGTTCTGAAGTTACCTACAATGAGCAGTTCTTC.

In its sample, this clonotype was seen a few times. This rearrangement joins TRBV6-5 to TRBJ2-7; possible D gene TRBD1, 6 bases. Germline V lookup: CDR1 MNHEY, CDR2 SVGAGI. V was trimmed by 2 bases and J by 2 bases, leaving 34 bases between them. This CDR3 contains 22 residues. CDR3 in amino acids: CASSYQPTTMKEWTANPYEQYF. Written as DNA, the CDR3 is TGTGCCAGCAGTTACCAACCGACCACTATGAAAGAATGGACAGCTAACCCCTACGAGCAGTACTTC.

This rearrangement joins TRBV20-1 to TRBJ2-6; unclear D gene. Trimming stripped 3 bases from V and 4 bases from J, with 10 bases between. The CDR3 sequence is 14 residues long. Germline CDR1 and CDR2: DFQATT and SNEGSKA (reference sequence). The CDR3 DNA reads as TGCAGTGCTAGGCTCCCTGCCGGGGCCAACGTCCTGACTTTC. Its protein product is CSARLPAGANVLTF.

This clonotype was counted at least ten times. The J gene is TRBJ2-7, the V gene TRBV6-2 or TRBV6-3, with D hard to call. V was shortened by 2 bases and J by 4 bases, with 18 bases between the two germline ends. This CDR3 has 16 residues. The germline V gene has CDR1 MNHEY and CDR2 SVGEGT. CDR3 sequence: CASSYRGSPGFYEQYF. The CDR3 bases are TGTGCCAGCAGTTACCGCGGTTCCCCCGGCTTTTACGAGCAGTACTTC.

The J gene is TRBJ2-3, the V gene TRBV3-1; D is undetermined. The CDR3 loop spans 14 amino acids. The germline CDR1 and CDR2 sequences are LGHDT and YNNKEL (reference sequence). V lost 0 bases and J 3 bases, leaving 7 bases between the germline ends. CDR3 sequence reads: CASSQDWETDTQYF. CDR3 coding DNA: TGTGCCAGCAGCCAAGACTGGGAAACAGATACGCAGTATTTT.